These T cell receptor beta chains were read from a single sample in a study of blood T cell repertoires in COVID-19. Sequencing was performed with immunoSEQ multiplex PCR; in TCRdb, only in-frame clones are kept and a portion is missing. Of approximately 200,000 clones detected, approximately 84% appear once; the ten largest clones hold around 0.89%. Source material: peripheral blood. Source of these receptors: a man between 40 and 49 years old with acute or convalescent COVID-19. CDR3s include the opening cysteine and the closing phenylalanine or tryptophan. Fields, in order: V gene, CDR3 length, J gene, clone size, D gene, CDR3 protein, CDR3 DNA. The D gene is left open where the match is weak. Expanded clones get a size class; other rows say once, few or many, or leave the size out.

v_gene: TRBV13; len: 16; j_gene: TRBJ2-1; abundance: -; d_gene: TRBD2; CDR3aa: CASSLGPSGGANEQFF; CDR3nt: TGTGCCAGCAGCTTAGGCCCTAGCGGGGGGGCCAATGAGCAGTTCTTC
v_gene: TRBV7-9; len: 16; j_gene: TRBJ2-7; abundance: -; d_gene: -; CDR3aa: CASSRDGPSGGVKQYF; CDR3nt: TGTGCCAGCAGCCGAGACGGTCCCTCAGGAGGAGTGAAGCAGTACTTC
v_gene: TRBV28; len: 16; j_gene: TRBJ1-5; abundance: -; d_gene: TRBD1; CDR3aa: CASSLFGQGGNQPQHF; CDR3nt: TGTGCCAGCAGTTTATTTGGACAGGGCGGCAATCAGCCCCAGCATTTT
v_gene: TRBV2; len: 13; j_gene: TRBJ2-7; abundance: -; d_gene: -; CDR3aa: CASSPTRSADQYF; CDR3nt: TGTGCCAGCAGCCCGACCAGGTCAGCCGATCAGTACTTC
v_gene: TRBV28; len: 16; j_gene: TRBJ1-5; abundance: few; d_gene: TRBD1; CDR3aa: CASTALQGADGQPQHF; CDR3nt: TGTGCCAGCACCGCATTGCAGGGGGCTGATGGTCAGCCCCAGCATTTT
v_gene: TRBV9; len: 13; j_gene: TRBJ1-2; abundance: once; d_gene: -; CDR3aa: CASSVTGSYGYTF; CDR3nt: TGTGCCAGCAGCGTGACAGGTTCCTATGGCTACACCTTC
v_gene: TRBV4-1; len: 13; j_gene: TRBJ1-1; abundance: -; d_gene: TRBD1; CDR3aa: CASSRRQGTEAFF; CDR3nt: TGCGCCAGCAGCCGCCGACAGGGCACTGAAGCTTTCTTT
v_gene: TRBV4-1; len: 16; j_gene: TRBJ2-3; abundance: -; d_gene: TRBD2; CDR3aa: CASSLGLAGGTDTQYF; CDR3nt: TGCGCCAGCAGCCTTGGACTAGCGGGGGGCACAGATACGCAGTATTTT
v_gene: TRBV6-5; len: 13; j_gene: TRBJ2-6; abundance: -; d_gene: -; CDR3aa: CASRRFGANVLTF; CDR3nt: TGTGCCAGCCGGAGGTTTGGGGCCAACGTCCTGACTTTC
v_gene: TRBV7-2; len: 18; j_gene: TRBJ2-2; abundance: -; d_gene: TRBD1; CDR3aa: CASSQLRKTGSNTGELFF; CDR3nt: TGTGCCAGCAGCCAACTTCGGAAGACAGGGAGCAACACCGGGGAGCTGTTTTTT
v_gene: TRBV6-2/TRBV6-3; len: 14; j_gene: TRBJ1-1; abundance: once; d_gene: TRBD1; CDR3aa: CASSSGTVSTEAFF; CDR3nt: TGTGCCAGCAGCTCCGGGACAGTGAGCACTGAAGCTTTCTTT
v_gene: TRBV5-6; len: 15; j_gene: TRBJ2-3; abundance: -; d_gene: -; CDR3aa: CASSLGYAGADTQYF; CDR3nt: TGTGCCAGCAGCTTGGGATATGCAGGTGCAGATACGCAGTATTTT
v_gene: TRBV2; len: 12; j_gene: TRBJ2-3; abundance: -; d_gene: TRBD1; CDR3aa: CASRTGGDTQYF; CDR3nt: TGTGCCAGCCGGACAGGGGGGGATACGCAGTATTTT
v_gene: TRBV15; len: 13; j_gene: TRBJ1-2; abundance: -; d_gene: -; CDR3aa: CATSRDINYGYTF; CDR3nt: TGTGCCACCAGCAGAGATATAAATTATGGCTACACCTTC
v_gene: TRBV9; len: 17; j_gene: TRBJ2-3; abundance: -; d_gene: -; CDR3aa: CASSELAGTANTDTQYF; CDR3nt: TGTGCCAGCAGCGAACTGGCGGGTACTGCTAACACAGATACGCAGTATTTT
v_gene: TRBV6-1; len: 17; j_gene: TRBJ2-1; abundance: -; d_gene: TRBD2; CDR3aa: CASSGRAGGPTYNEQFF; CDR3nt: TGTGCCAGCAGTGGTCGGGCGGGAGGACCTACCTACAATGAGCAGTTCTTC
v_gene: TRBV5-1; len: 13; j_gene: TRBJ1-1; abundance: -; d_gene: -; CDR3aa: CASSFQENTEAFF; CDR3nt: TGCGCCAGCAGCTTTCAGGAGAACACTGAAGCTTTCTTT
v_gene: TRBV12-5; len: 16; j_gene: TRBJ2-2; abundance: -; d_gene: TRBD2; CDR3aa: CASGSRLAGNTGELFF; CDR3nt: TGTGCTAGTGGTTCCCGACTAGCGGGAAACACCGGGGAGCTGTTTTTT
v_gene: TRBV20-1; len: 14; j_gene: TRBJ1-5; abundance: -; d_gene: TRBD1; CDR3aa: CSASLGQGEQPQHF; CDR3nt: TGCAGTGCTAGTTTGGGACAGGGGGAACAGCCCCAGCATTTT
v_gene: TRBV10-3; len: 17; j_gene: TRBJ2-3; abundance: once; d_gene: TRBD2; CDR3aa: CAISEVPTSGPSGTQYF; CDR3nt: TGTGCCATCAGTGAGGTCCCGACTAGCGGACCCTCCGGTACGCAGTATTTT
v_gene: TRBV7-2; len: 15; j_gene: TRBJ2-3; abundance: -; d_gene: -; CDR3aa: CASSLSRLVTDTQYF; CDR3nt: TGTGCCAGCAGCCTTTCAAGACTAGTCACAGATACGCAGTATTTT
v_gene: TRBV6-2/TRBV6-3; len: 11; j_gene: TRBJ2-7; abundance: -; d_gene: -; CDR3aa: CASSLDTSQYF; CDR3nt: TGTGCCAGCAGCCTGGACACATCCCAGTACTTC
v_gene: TRBV12-3/TRBV12-4; len: 12; j_gene: TRBJ2-2; abundance: -; d_gene: -; CDR3aa: CASNHNTGELFF; CDR3nt: TGTGCCAGCAATCATAACACCGGGGAGCTGTTTTTT
v_gene: TRBV6-5; len: 13; j_gene: TRBJ1-2; abundance: -; d_gene: -; CDR3aa: CASSLRDSYGYTF; CDR3nt: TGTGCCAGCAGCTTACGGGATTCCTATGGCTACACCTTC
v_gene: TRBV20-1; len: 11; j_gene: TRBJ1-2; abundance: -; d_gene: TRBD1; CDR3aa: CSGQGNYGYTF; CDR3nt: TGCAGTGGACAGGGGAACTATGGCTACACCTTC
v_gene: TRBV6-2/TRBV6-3; len: 16; j_gene: TRBJ1-6; abundance: -; d_gene: -; CDR3aa: CASSLERGQSHSPLHF; CDR3nt: TGTGCCAGCAGTTTGGAGCGAGGACAGAGCCATTCACCCCTCCACTTT
v_gene: TRBV18; len: 15; j_gene: TRBJ1-2; abundance: -; d_gene: TRBD1; CDR3aa: CASSPPPGQPSGYTF; CDR3nt: TGTGCCAGCTCACCCCCCCCGGGACAGCCTTCGGGCTACACCTTC
v_gene: TRBV5-5; len: 16; j_gene: TRBJ1-5; abundance: -; d_gene: -; CDR3aa: CASRPGQFYSNQPQHF; CDR3nt: TGTGCCAGCAGACCTGGGCAGTTCTATAGCAATCAGCCCCAGCATTTT
v_gene: TRBV6-5; len: 14; j_gene: TRBJ1-5; abundance: -; d_gene: -; CDR3aa: CASRSGFSNQPQHF; CDR3nt: TGTGCCAGCAGGTCGGGGTTTAGCAATCAGCCCCAGCATTTT
v_gene: TRBV6-5; len: 14; j_gene: TRBJ1-1; abundance: -; d_gene: -; CDR3aa: CASWSPGQNTEAFF; CDR3nt: TGTGCCAGCTGGAGCCCGGGACAGAACACTGAAGCTTTCTTT
v_gene: TRBV5-4; len: 11; j_gene: TRBJ2-7; abundance: once; d_gene: -; CDR3aa: CASSFGGEQYF; CDR3nt: TGTGCCAGCAGCTTTGGAGGCGAGCAGTACTTC
v_gene: TRBV7-2; len: 14; j_gene: TRBJ1-1; abundance: -; d_gene: -; CDR3aa: CASSFSRGNTEAFF; CDR3nt: TGTGCCAGCAGCTTTTCCCGGGGGAACACTGAAGCTTTCTTT
v_gene: TRBV4-1; len: 14; j_gene: TRBJ1-4; abundance: once; d_gene: -; CDR3aa: CASSQGRGDEKLFF; CDR3nt: TGCGCCAGCAGCCAGGGCCGGGGGGACGAAAAACTGTTTTTT
v_gene: TRBV6-7; len: 17; j_gene: TRBJ2-7; abundance: -; d_gene: TRBD2; CDR3aa: CASSYWAGGPRYYEQYF; CDR3nt: TGTGCCAGCAGTTATTGGGCGGGGGGGCCTAGGTATTACGAGCAGTACTTC
v_gene: TRBV28; len: 16; j_gene: TRBJ2-5; abundance: -; d_gene: TRBD2; CDR3aa: CASTRTSGGAQETQYF; CDR3nt: TGTGCCAGCACCCGGACTAGCGGGGGGGCCCAAGAGACCCAGTACTTC
v_gene: TRBV5-1; len: 15; j_gene: TRBJ2-5; abundance: -; d_gene: -; CDR3aa: CASSLGGPRGETQYF; CDR3nt: TGCGCCAGCAGCTTGGGGGGGCCAAGAGGGGAGACCCAGTACTTC
v_gene: TRBV7-9; len: 15; j_gene: TRBJ1-1; abundance: -; d_gene: TRBD1; CDR3aa: CASSFTGGGNTEAFF; CDR3nt: TGTGCCAGCAGCTTTACAGGGGGAGGGAACACTGAAGCTTTCTTT
v_gene: TRBV7-2; len: 13; j_gene: TRBJ2-1; abundance: once; d_gene: -; CDR3aa: CASSLVAYNEQFF; CDR3nt: TGTGCCAGCAGCTTAGTAGCCTACAATGAGCAGTTCTTC
v_gene: TRBV18; len: 15; j_gene: TRBJ1-5; abundance: few; d_gene: -; CDR3aa: CASSPGSNSNQPQHF; CDR3nt: TGTGCCAGCTCGCCCGGGAGCAATAGCAATCAGCCCCAGCATTTT
v_gene: TRBV12-3/TRBV12-4; len: 13; j_gene: TRBJ1-1; abundance: -; d_gene: -; CDR3aa: CASSFLQNTEAFF; CDR3nt: TGTGCCAGCAGTTTCTTACAGAACACTGAAGCTTTCTTT
v_gene: TRBV7-2; len: 15; j_gene: TRBJ2-1; abundance: -; d_gene: -; CDR3aa: CASSLGQGTYNEQFF; CDR3nt: TGTGCCAGCAGCTTAGGCCAGGGGACGTACAATGAGCAGTTCTTC
v_gene: TRBV13; len: 16; j_gene: TRBJ2-2; abundance: -; d_gene: TRBD2; CDR3aa: CASSAGRGGNTGELFF; CDR3nt: TGTGCCAGCAGCGCGGGACGGGGGGGCAACACCGGGGAGCTGTTTTTT
v_gene: TRBV14; len: 11; j_gene: TRBJ1-4; abundance: -; d_gene: TRBD1; CDR3aa: CASSQGTGLAF; CDR3nt: TGTGCCAGCAGCCAGGGGACAGGTCTAGCTTTT
v_gene: TRBV19; len: 15; j_gene: TRBJ2-5; abundance: -; d_gene: TRBD1; CDR3aa: CASSTWDRGQETQYF; CDR3nt: TGTGCCAGTAGTACCTGGGACAGGGGCCAAGAGACCCAGTACTTC
v_gene: TRBV9; len: 14; j_gene: TRBJ2-5; abundance: few; d_gene: -; CDR3aa: CASSQGFIQETQYF; CDR3nt: TGTGCCAGCAGCCAGGGATTTATTCAAGAGACCCAGTACTTC
v_gene: TRBV30; len: 13; j_gene: TRBJ2-7; abundance: -; d_gene: TRBD2; CDR3aa: CAGQRGATLEQYF; CDR3nt: TGTGCCGGACAGCGGGGGGCAACTCTGGAGCAGTACTTC